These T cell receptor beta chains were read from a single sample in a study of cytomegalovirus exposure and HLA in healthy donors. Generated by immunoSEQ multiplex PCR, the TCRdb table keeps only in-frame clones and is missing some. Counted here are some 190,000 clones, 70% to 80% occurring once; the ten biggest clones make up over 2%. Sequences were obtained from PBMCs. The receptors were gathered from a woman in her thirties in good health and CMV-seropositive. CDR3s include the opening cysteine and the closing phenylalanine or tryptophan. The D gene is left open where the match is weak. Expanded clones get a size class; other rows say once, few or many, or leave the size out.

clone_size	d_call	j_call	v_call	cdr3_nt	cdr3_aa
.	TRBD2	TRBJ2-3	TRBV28	TGTGCCAGCAGGGGACTAGCGGGACGAGGGTATTTT	CASRGLAGRGYF
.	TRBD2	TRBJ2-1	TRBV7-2	TGTGCCAGCAGCTTAGGTGAAGCGGGGGGGCCTTATGAGCAGTTCTTC	CASSLGEAGGPYEQFF
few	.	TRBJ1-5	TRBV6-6	TGTGCCAGCAGTAGAGGAGTATCTAGCAATCAGCCCCAGCATTTT	CASSRGVSSNQPQHF
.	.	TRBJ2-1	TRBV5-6	TGTGCCAGCAGCCTCGGAAGAGGCAATGAGCAGTTCTTC	CASSLGRGNEQFF
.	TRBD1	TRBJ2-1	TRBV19	TGTGCCAGTACCTGGACAGGGAGGACCTACAATGAGCAGTTCTTC	CASTWTGRTYNEQFF
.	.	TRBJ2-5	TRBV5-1	TGCGCCAGCAGCCCCCGGGGTTCAGGAGAGACCCAGTACTTC	CASSPRGSGETQYF
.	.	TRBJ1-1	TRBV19	TGTGCCAGTAGTATAGGCGGCTACCTGAACACTGAAGCTTTCTTT	CASSIGGYLNTEAFF
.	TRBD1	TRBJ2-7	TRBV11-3	TGTGCCAGCAGTTCCGGGCGTCCGGGACAGACCTACGAGCAGTACTTC	CASSSGRPGQTYEQYF
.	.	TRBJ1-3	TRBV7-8	TGTGCCAGCAGCGGTAACAGAGTCTCTGGAAACACCATATATTTT	CASSGNRVSGNTIYF
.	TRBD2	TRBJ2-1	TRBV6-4	TGTGCCAGCCCCAGCACCAGACCGAGGACTAGCGGGAAGGGCAATGAGCAGTTCTTC	CASPSTRPRTSGKGNEQFF
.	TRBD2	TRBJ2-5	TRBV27	TGTGCCAGCAGTCCCCGGGGGGGGGAGACCCAGTACTTC	CASSPRGGETQYF